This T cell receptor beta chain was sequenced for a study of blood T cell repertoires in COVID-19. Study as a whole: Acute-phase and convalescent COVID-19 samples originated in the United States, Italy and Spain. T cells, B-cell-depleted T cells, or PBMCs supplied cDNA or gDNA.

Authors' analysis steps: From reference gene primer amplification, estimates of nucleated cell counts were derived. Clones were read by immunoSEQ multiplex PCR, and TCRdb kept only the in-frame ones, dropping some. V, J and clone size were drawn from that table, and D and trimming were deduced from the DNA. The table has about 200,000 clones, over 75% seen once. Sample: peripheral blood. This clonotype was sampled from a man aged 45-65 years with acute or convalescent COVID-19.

The CDR3 loop is CASSLAGFLQGANVLTF. In nucleotides, the CDR3 is TGTGCCAGTAGCCTCGCGGGGTTCCTTCAGGGGGCCAACGTCCTGACTTTC. The chain is built from TRBV19 and TRBJ2-6; perhaps TRBD2 as D (6 bases). This CDR3 has 17 amino acids. With 6 bases removed from V and 4 bases from J, the gap between germline ends came to 19 bases. The germline V gene has CDR1 LNHDA and CDR2 SQIVND (reference sequence).